Listed below are T cell receptor beta chains from one sample, sequenced in a study of blood T cell repertoires in COVID-19. Profiled with immunoSEQ multiplex PCR; TCRdb holds only in-frame clones, not every one. The table lists about 180,000 clones, about 85% of them singletons. The sample consisted of peripheral blood. Receptor source: an elderly woman with acute or convalescent COVID-19. Each CDR3 is given with its conserved first and last residue.

j_call v_call cdr3_aa
TRBJ1-1 TRBV4-3 CASSQAPDRGRTEAFF
TRBJ1-2 TRBV7-2 CASSLAGRSYGYTF
TRBJ1-3 TRBV6-2/TRBV6-3 CASSYFRPWTKGGNTIYF
TRBJ1-1 TRBV6-5 CASSYRVLPNLEAFF
TRBJ1-4 TRBV4-1 CASSQGSTKANEKLFF
TRBJ1-6 TRBV10-3 CAISSGQAHSPLHF
TRBJ1-2 TRBV6-4 CASSPERTGIGYTF
TRBJ1-1 TRBV18 CASSPGQGARDTEAFF
TRBJ1-1 TRBV5-6 CASSLLDRANTEAFF
TRBJ2-3 TRBV5-1 CASSGGTSGTLDTQYF
TRBJ1-2 TRBV5-4 CASSLGGGNYGYTF
TRBJ1-5 TRBV6-6 CASSPGQGFGFNQPQHF
TRBJ1-6 TRBV27 CASRGQPDSPLHF
TRBJ2-2 TRBV4-3 CASSQVRSRGGGYFHTGELFF
TRBJ1-6 TRBV27 CASSGGTGHGGNSPLHF
TRBJ2-2 TRBV10-3 CAIKARTPANTGELFF
TRBJ1-2 TRBV6-2/TRBV6-3 CASSYSPDRVGYTF
TRBJ2-1 TRBV5-1 CASERTGAYNEQFF
TRBJ2-1 TRBV10-3 CAISLNNEQFF
TRBJ2-7 TRBV6-2/TRBV6-3 CASSPRSYEQYF
TRBJ2-1 TRBV29-1 CSVRQGRNEQFF
TRBJ2-7 TRBV29-1 CSVEGEGALSYEQYF
TRBJ2-7 TRBV5-1 CASSSLTGDEQYF
TRBJ2-2 TRBV4-3 CASSQEGQGPSANTGELFF
TRBJ1-3 TRBV10-3 CAISEGQGAGNTIYF
TRBJ1-4 TRBV6-4 CASSDSENNSNEKLFF
TRBJ2-1 TRBV18 CASSPPLAGPTYNEQFF
TRBJ1-5 TRBV6-5 CASGPRDWPQHF
TRBJ2-1 TRBV27 CASSRASEQFF
TRBJ2-7 TRBV6-6 CASRFFGGDEQYF
TRBJ2-3 TRBV7-2 CASSLRDTQYF
TRBJ1-1 TRBV11-3 CASSETSNTEAFF
TRBJ1-2 TRBV5-6 CASSLGRGLSYTF
TRBJ2-2 TRBV9 CASSVGTGRTGELFF
TRBJ2-6 TRBV6-5 CASVTGPDGANVLTF
TRBJ2-5 TRBV7-6 CASSLEVSGSETQYF
TRBJ2-3 TRBV9 CASRPSPGGGTDTQYF
TRBJ2-6 TRBV2 CASNRDRESGANVLTF
TRBJ2-1 TRBV6-2/TRBV6-3 CASSSGTRMVF
TRBJ2-1 TRBV5-1 CASSLQGAPYNEQFF
TRBJ2-4 TRBV6-5 CARDDGAIAKNIQYF
TRBJ1-1 TRBV10-3 CAISLGQGNTEAFF
TRBJ1-2 TRBV11-3 CASSLTSTDGKANYGYTF
TRBJ2-3 TRBV12-5 CASGSSGRSTDTQYF
TRBJ2-7 TRBV11-2 CASSLLAGSYEQYF
TRBJ2-2 TRBV9 CASSVALRGNTGELFF
TRBJ2-7 TRBV5-4 CASSLFVGASSYEQYF
TRBJ1-5 TRBV7-2 CASSFEKWQPQHF
TRBJ2-2 TRBV9 CASSPRGAGVTGELFF
TRBJ2-2 TRBV19 CASSMWQTGTGELFF
TRBJ1-2 TRBV9 CASSVTDRNGYTF
TRBJ2-1 TRBV4-2 CASSSYLNEQFF
TRBJ1-2 TRBV4-1 CASSHPGRYGYTF